A single T cell receptor beta chain is shown here with its context. This clone was seen only once. What this receptor recognizes is not known. Qualities for individual bases were not recorded, and no much larger clone is one base off. The source of the sample is a study of cytomegalovirus exposure and HLA in healthy donors (dated 2017 in TCRdb). Notes on the research overall: An earlier analysis of some 500 of the donors reported 276 Gb of sequence data and 117 million unique TCR beta sequences from some 180 million T cells. HLA typing covered class I and class II loci at four-digit resolution. In a later genetic analysis, genome-wide SNP genotypes for about three fifths of the roughly 670 donors were used, and that subset was treated as a discovery cohort. The study aimed to test whether cataloging public T cell receptors could reveal signatures of past pathogen exposure. Alongside the repertoire data, information on donor age, sex, ethnicity and CMV serostatus was compiled. The later analysis used no new phenotypic data to find candidate immune exposures, relying instead on TCR beta sequences and their occurrence across donors. In an earlier analysis of roughly 600 of the donors, high-throughput TCR beta sequencing was used to judge whether each TCR beta V gene segment behaved as functional or pseudogenic. The genetic ancestry cluster associated with self-reported Caucasian donors included around four fifths of the roughly 410 genotyped donors. The T cell repertoires of 666 subjects were profiled by immunosequencing and related to cytomegalovirus serostatus. A later analysis re-examined previously published TCR beta repertoires from around 670 donors and added high-resolution HLA genotyping to investigate patterns of TCR occurrence. High-throughput TCR immunosequencing, statistical association of individual TCRs with disease status, and machine learning were combined to predict cytomegalovirus infection status. In addition to the first cohort of hundreds of subjects, a separate validation cohort of 100 to 150 different subjects was used. Around 320 gigabases of sequencing data and tens of millions of unique TCR sequences were included in an early release covering around 650 HLA-typed donors. Roughly 5 DR-DQ haplotypes were handled as single units for association and clustering, since linkage in the cohort was strong. On average, roughly 240,000 unique TCR beta nucleotide sequences were sequenced per donor among 398 genotyped donors of the cohort, with roughly 18% of those sequences being non-productive. The number of typed donors differed by locus: roughly 629-640 for A, B, C, DRB1 and DQB1; approximately 520 for DQA1; fewer than 610 for DPA1; and around 450 for DPB1. All discovery cohort repertoires had been generated using a single sequencing platform. What the study reported, not specific to this receptor: A further reported finding was that TCR beta sequences accurately predicted the HLA-A and HLA-B alleles for most subjects in the first cohort. A group of highly shared sequence variants was considered likely to be a technical artifact of the sequencing pipeline. Around 16 rarely observed V segments, including chromosome 9 orphons, were excluded from the earlier analysis of approximately 500 of the donors because counts were too low. Because HLA typing was unavailable for some donors at each locus, only the typed subset was used in association tests. Immune exposure information for the cohort was limited to CMV serostatus. At a false discovery rate of 0.05, a later analysis linked about 17,000 TCR beta sequences to specific HLA alleles. A total of 150 or so TCR beta chains were listed by the study as associated with cytomegalovirus. According to the authors, the approach could potentially be generalized to other disease states and immunological phenotypes. In a later genetic analysis, fewer N-insertions in productive TCRs were reported among donors in an Asian-associated ancestry cluster than the roughly 700-donor mean. Presence/absence analyses assumed roughly uniform sequencing depth across donors, an assumption that may not hold. In a later analysis, most CMV-associated TCR beta chains were found to appear HLA-restricted, with HLA associations seemingly driven largely by CMV exposure. A later genetic analysis associated a missense DCLRE1C variant with V-gene and J-gene trimming of TCR beta chains, and an independent cohort replicated the association. The classifier was reported to diagnose cytomegalovirus status with high specificity and sensitivity in both the original cohort and the validation cohort. Only TCR beta chains were sequenced in this cohort, and the absence of alpha or paired-chain data limited detectable features. A few of the identified cytomegalovirus-associated TCR beta chains were confirmed in vitro to be specific for cytomegalovirus antigens. Most TCR sequences were seen in very few donors, while some public TCRs were found in many individuals. In a later analysis, HLA-associated TCR beta chains showed more clonal expansion and lower generation probabilities than non-associated chains that were equally common. In an earlier analysis of about 540 of the donors, most TCR beta V segments were observed in productive rearrangements about 90% or about 30% of the time, broadly matching IMGT annotations. A later analysis reported that several top co-occurrence clusters appeared linked to parvovirus B19, influenza, CMV and Epstein-Barr virus. Assigning TCR associations to individual alleles was difficult when HLA alleles, especially DR and DQ, strongly co-occurred. A later analysis found that TCR association rates varied across HLA loci, with DRB1 alleles showing the most associated TCRs and HLA-C alleles the fewest. Correlated functional status among segregating V segments might be attributable to linkage disequilibrium, but an unknown experimental factor could not be ruled out.

The cohort comprised 666 healthy bone marrow donors. At the time of sampling, all cohort members were nominally healthy, though unrecorded immune exposures were likely present. The donor was CMV seronegative and was included in the group of 352 seronegative cohort members. Every donor gave a peripheral blood sample, and the peripheral blood mononuclear cells from that sample were used for TCR beta sequencing. The Qiagen DNeasy Blood Extraction Kit was used to extract genomic DNA from the blood cell samples. The method behind the library was the immunoSEQ multiplex PCR assay. For the multiplex PCR, a mixture combining 60 forward primers for TCR Vbeta segments and 13 reverse primers for TCR Jbeta segments was used. The CDR3 region of rearranged TCR beta genes was amplified from genomic DNA by a multiplex PCR assay. On the Illumina HiSeq System, the amplified TCR beta libraries were sequenced as 87-base-pair reads. The study's own analysis went as follows. A later analysis tallied approximately 87 million unique TCR beta chains across the 600 to 700 repertoires, and around 12 million of those chains were shared by two or more donors. A nearest-neighbor algorithm error-corrected the raw reads and collapsed the reads into unique sequences, merging closely related sequences to remove PCR and sequencing errors. Alignment of CDR3 sequences to IMGT reference sequences was used to assign V, D and J gene segments. For a sequence to be retained, a match of at least six nucleotides to both a V gene segment and a J gene segment was required. Rearrangements were classified as productive when the CDR3 lacked stop codons and remained in frame with V and J, and all other rearrangements were classified as non-productive. CDR3 was defined according to IMGT convention as the region running from the second conserved V-encoded cysteine to the conserved J-encoded phenylalanine. The earlier analysis of approximately 590 of the donors excluded any sequence lacking an unambiguous match to a single V gene segment. An earlier analysis of a few hundred of the donors called V segments functional above 56.7% productive rearrangements and segregating when the between-donor standard deviation exceeded 5%. A statistical classification framework was built to diagnose cytomegalovirus status from the catalog of TCR beta chain sequences. V and J gene assignment, in a later analysis, came from comparing TCR nucleotide sequences with IMGT/GENE-DB human TR gene sequences. In a later analysis, CDR3 sequences and most-parsimonious VDJ recombination scenarios were assigned using the TCRdist pipeline. In a later analysis, each TCR beta chain was defined by its CDR3 amino acid sequence together with its V-gene family, and reads without a unique V-gene family were excluded. A later analysis removed 600 or so highly shared, low-generation-probability nucleotide sequences to deal with suspected cross-contamination and a sequencing artifact. For each public chain, a later analysis derived a clonal expansion index from normalized ranks of inferred template counts within each repertoire. A later analysis computed generation probabilities with a VDJ recombination model fitted to out-of-frame rearrangements, and checked the results against IGoR. In a later analysis, hypergeometric tests were used to score TCR-TCR, TCR-HLA and TCR-CMV co-occurrence, with a repertoire-size bias correction applied to TCR pairs. False discovery rates were estimated in a later analysis by permuting HLA or CMV assignments 20 times. A later analysis grouped co-occurring TCRs with DBSCAN, adding TCRdist sequence similarity when clustering within HLA-allele-positive subsets. Repertoires with fewer than 30,000 or more than 120,000 public chains, plus five repertoires with anomalous nucleotide sharing, were excluded from co-occurrence clustering. TCRdb provides this immuneACCESS table in a form limited to in-frame rearrangements. Some clones are lacking; in checked studies, under half of them reflect an unresolved V gene, and why the rest are absent is not known. V, J and clone size reflect that table, while D and trimming were determined from the DNA. The sample table shows around 100,000 clones, and roughly 74% are seen once. The top ten clones comprise approximately 0.9% of the sample.

This clonotype originated in a woman under 40 in good health and CMV-seronegative. Sequencing was done on a sample of PBMCs.

The sequenced DNA is TGTGCCAGCAGCGCCCTCTGGCAGGGGGCGCAGAACACTGAAGCTTTCTTT. Its coded protein is CASSALWQGAQNTEAFF. This sequence uses TRBV9 and TRBJ1-1; TRBD1 aligns with 8 central bases. CDR1 SGDLS and CDR2 YYNGEE are derived from the germline V gene. The CDR3 spans 17 residues, from the cysteine through the phenylalanine. Left in the record is the CDR3 DNA by itself, 51 bases read in frame from the first base. Trimming leaves V shorter by 3 bases and J shorter by 1 base, with the junction holding 11 bases beyond the gene matches.